These 20 T cell receptor beta chains originate from one sample sequenced in a study of T cells in narcolepsy. The data were produced by immunoSEQ multiplex PCR, yet TCRdb's version contains in-frame clones alone and is incomplete. The sample lists fewer than 35,000 clones; approximately 80% were seen once. What was sequenced was CD45RA- memory CD4+ T cells from PBMCs. The receptors here all came from a human donor with narcolepsy.

The genes are TRBV18 and TRBJ2-7; 7 nucleotides match TRBD2. The ends lost 5 bases at V and 4 bases at J; junction bases unmatched: 5. This CDR3 is built from 13 residues. Germline V gives CDR1 KGHSH, CDR2 LQKENI. The DNA for the CDR3 is TGTGCCAGCTCAATCGACGGGGGGTACGAGCAGTACTTC. Translation gives CASSIDGGYEQYF. The entire variable domain, with the rest obtained from reference TRBV18 and TRBJ2-7, is as follows: NAGVMQNPRHLVRRRGQEARLRCSPMKGHSHVYWYRQLPEEGLKFMVYLQKENIIDESGMPKERFSAEFPKEGPSILRIQQVVRGDSAAYFCASSIDGGYEQYFGPGTRLTVT.

The chain recombines TRBV2 with TRBJ1-4; D is unclear. The ends were cut back, 6 bases at V and 8 bases at J, with 13 bases in the middle. CDR3 length: 13 residues. The germline V gene encodes CDR1 SNHLY and CDR2 FYNNEI. The CDR3 here is CASRVLQEEKLFF. The CDR3 DNA sequence: TGTGCCAGCAGAGTTTTGCAGGAAGAAAAACTGTTTTTT.

The J gene is TRBJ1-1, the V gene TRBV5-1, with 7 bases fitting TRBD1. CDR3 length equals 15 residues. V lost 4 bases to trimming and J lost 0 bases; unmatched junction nucleotides: 6. Germline CDR1 SGHRS, CDR2 YFSETQ. In nucleotides, the CDR3 is TGCGCCAGCAGCCCAACCGGGACAGTGAACACTGAAGCTTTCTTT. Translated: CASSPTGTVNTEAFF.

In its sample, this clone was seen a few times. V usage is TRBV11-3 and J usage is TRBJ2-2; D is unresolved. V lost 2 bases to trimming and J lost 5 bases, with 9 bases between them. Germline-derived CDR1 and CDR2 are SGHNT and YENEEA. The CDR3 length is 14 residues. CDR3 coding DNA: TGTGCCAGCAGCTTAAGGTCCGGGACCGGGGAGCTGTTTTTT. It specifies CASSLRSGTGELFF.

The chain recombines TRBV19 with TRBJ1-4; 7 bases align to TRBD1. Germline lookup yields CDR1 LNHDA and CDR2 SQIVND (reference sequence). V dropped 10 bases and J dropped 7; count of bases not matched to a gene: 12. The length of the CDR3 is 14 residues. This CDR3 is CATTGTTRGEKLFF. The CDR3 DNA sequence: TGTGCCACGACAGGGACAACCAGGGGTGAAAAACTGTTTTTT. Combining the CDR3 with reference TRBV19 and TRBJ1-4 gives the whole variable domain DGGITQSPKYLFRKEGQNVTLSCEQNLNHDAMYWYRQDPGQGLRLIYYSQIVNDFQKGDIAEGYSVSREKKESFPLTVTSAQKNPTAFYLCATTGTTRGEKLFFGSGTQLSVL.

This clone showed up just once. The chain employs TRBV5-4 and TRBJ1-6; D possibly corresponds to TRBD1 (5 bases). The CDR3 is made up of 15 amino acids. Germline CDR1 and CDR2: SGHNT and YYREEE (reference sequence). The ends were cut back, 1 base at V and 8 bases at J, with 13 bases in the middle. CDR3 in amino acids: CASSLRGRFDSPLHF. The CDR3 nucleotides are TGTGCCAGCAGCTTGCGGGGACGTTTCGATTCACCCCTCCACTTT.

This chain links TRBV5-8 with TRBJ2-1; D gene unclear. The germline V and J ends were trimmed by 4 bases and 5 bases, with 7 bases remaining between them. The germline V gene encodes CDR1 SGHTS and CDR2 YDEGEE. The length of the CDR3 is 12 residues. CDR3 loop: CASSPINNEQFF. As DNA, the CDR3 is TGTGCCAGCAGCCCGATCAACAATGAGCAGTTCTTC.

V is TRBV7-2 and J is TRBJ2-3; 11 bases agree with TRBD1. Unmatched junction bases numbered 3, after V lost 2 bases and J lost 5 bases. CDR1 is SGHTA, CDR2 FQGNSA, per germline. The CDR3 extends over 15 amino acids. The CDR3: CASSLRTGGRDTQYF. CDR3 coding DNA: TGTGCCAGCAGCTTACGGACAGGGGGCAGAGATACGCAGTATTTT.

This clone rates as medium-sized (0.01 to 0.1%). Additional DNA sequences in this sample encode the identical CDR3. The genes are TRBV7-6 and TRBJ2-7; D is ambiguous. CDR1 and CDR2 from the germline V gene are SGHVS and FNYEAQ. This CDR3 is 13 amino acids long. V was trimmed by 3 bases and J by 0 bases, leaving 6 bases between them. Here the CDR3 DNA reads TGTGCCAGCAGCTTGGCGGCCTCCTACGAGCAGTACTTC. It codes for CASSLAASYEQYF. The variable domain in full, completed from reference TRBV7-6 and TRBJ2-7, reads GAGVSQSPRYKVTKRGQDVALRCDPISGHVSLYWYRQALGQGPEFLTYFNYEAQQDKSGLPNDRFSAERPEGSISTLTIQRTEQRDSAMYRCASSLAASYEQYFGPGTRLTVT.

The chain recombines TRBV15 with TRBJ2-5; 12 bases agree with TRBD2. Germline V gene lookup returns CDR1 LNHNV and CDR2 YYDKDF (reference sequence). The CDR3 is made up of 14 amino acids. The junction had 2 bases not matched to a gene; V was cut back by 4 bases and J by 5 bases. DNA of the CDR3: TGTGCCACCAGCAAAGGGACTAGCGGGGAGACCCAGTACTTC. As protein: CATSKGTSGETQYF.

The gene calls are TRBV7-9 and TRBJ2-3; 11 nucleotides agree with TRBD2. Germline CDR1 is SEHNR and CDR2 is FQNEAQ (reference sequence). Losses at the gene ends were 4 bases for V and 4 bases for J; bases not matched to a gene: 4. This CDR3 spans 15 amino acids. The chain's CDR3 is CASSSTSGGADTQYF. CDR3 DNA: TGTGCCAGCAGCTCCACTAGCGGGGGAGCAGATACGCAGTATTTT.

CDR3 sequence: CASSIAQGARGTEAFF. CDR3 nucleotides: TGTGCCAGTAGTATTGCCCAGGGCGCTCGGGGCACTGAAGCTTTCTTT. The J gene is TRBJ1-1, the V gene TRBV19; D perhaps matches TRBD1 (5 bases). CDR1 is LNHDA and CDR2 is SQIVND in the germline V gene (reference sequence). The CDR3 spans 16 residues. The V and J ends lost 3 bases and 4 bases respectively, with 18 bases between them.

The chain links TRBV7-9 to TRBJ1-3; a weak D match, TRBD1 (5 bases). This CDR3 has 14 amino acids. The germline V and J ends were trimmed by 0 bases and 4 bases, with 7 bases remaining between them. Germline loops: CDR1 SEHNR, CDR2 FQNEAQ (reference sequence). The chain's CDR3 is CASSLAGTGNTIYF. The CDR3 DNA reads as TGTGCCAGCAGCTTAGCAGGGACCGGAAACACCATATATTTT.

This chain uses TRBV6-6 with TRBJ2-1, with 10 nucleotides matching TRBD1. Germline V CDR1 and CDR2: MNHNY, SVGAGI (reference sequence). V dropped 6 bases and J dropped 9; count of bases not matched to a gene: 8. The CDR3 spans 14 residues. This CDR3 reads CASSAGQGFTEQFF. CDR3 nucleotide sequence: TGTGCCAGCAGCGCGGGACAGGGGTTTACTGAGCAGTTCTTC.

The chain joins TRBV7-2 to TRBJ1-2; D not resolved. The CDR3 loop spans 13 amino acids. V was trimmed by 3 bases and J by 2 bases, leaving 7 bases between them. Germline V gene sequence: CDR1 SGHTA, CDR2 FQGNSA. The CDR3 region is CASSLKGNYGYTF. Here the CDR3 DNA reads TGTGCCAGCAGCTTGAAAGGCAACTATGGCTACACCTTC. The variable domain in full, with the rest retrieved from reference TRBV7-2 and TRBJ1-2, is GAGVSQSPSNKVTEKGKDVELRCDPISGHTALYWYRQSLGQGLEFLIYFQGNSAPDKSGLPSDRFSAERTGGSVSTLTIQRTQQEDSAVYLCASSLKGNYGYTFGSGTRLTVV.

Turning to this clone: Mismatch with germline at one junction end may stem from a read error. The rearrangement joins TRBV7-7 to TRBJ1-1; D unclear. Germline CDR1 reads SSHAT; CDR2 reads FNYEAQ (reference sequence). The CDR3 consists of 14 residues. The CDR3 region is CASSPLTRDTEAFF. DNA for the CDR3: TGTGCTAGCAGCCCTTTGACACGGGACACTGAAGCTTTCTTT.

This chain joins TRBV28 and TRBJ1-6; 12 nucleotides agree with TRBD1. The CDR3 consists of 15 residues. Germline assignment: CDR1 MDHEN and CDR2 SYDVKM. V gave up 2 bases and J gave up 14 bases; unmatched junction bases: 7. The CDR3 sequence is CASSLAGTGGAALHF. CDR3 DNA: TGTGCCAGCAGTTTAGCCGGGACAGGGGGCGCGGCCCTCCACTTT.

The chain is built from TRBV28 and TRBJ2-7; the D gene is possibly TRBD2 (5 bases). Germline lookup yields CDR1 MDHEN and CDR2 SYDVKM. V gave up 3 bases and J gave up 4 bases, with 7 bases separating them. The CDR3 has 12 residues. The CDR3 region is CASSFRTYEQYF. The CDR3 region has the DNA TGTGCCAGCAGTTTTAGGACTTACGAGCAGTACTTC.

V gene TRBV27 combines with J gene TRBJ2-7, with 7 nucleotides matching TRBD1. The ends lost 7 bases at V and 3 bases at J; junction bases unmatched: 12. The CDR3 loop spans 15 amino acids. CDR1 is MNHEY, CDR2 SMNVEV, per germline (reference sequence). In nucleotides, the CDR3 is TGTGCCAGCAAGCAAGGGACAGCGCGAAACTACGAGCAGTACTTC. The encoded protein is CASKQGTARNYEQYF.

This rearrangement joins TRBV6-1 to TRBJ1-5; 7 bases are a match to TRBD1. The J segment lost 6 bases and the V segment lost 8 bases, leaving 7 bases of the junction unmatched. This CDR3 is 13 amino acids long. Germline lookup yields CDR1 MNHNS and CDR2 SASEGT. CDR3 loop: CASETGLGQPQHF. CDR3 DNA: TGTGCCAGCGAGACAGGGCTGGGTCAGCCCCAGCATTTT.